This T cell receptor (beta chain) was sequenced in a study of blood T cell repertoires in COVID-19. Study background: T cells, B-cell-depleted T cells, or PBMCs provided the cDNA or gDNA that served as material.

This clone showed up just once. While infection was still active, Seattle patients were enrolled and then followed longitudinally. How the authors handled the data: Estimated nucleated cell counts came from reference gene primer amplification. Clones were read by immunoSEQ multiplex PCR, and TCRdb kept only the in-frame ones, dropping some. The DNA was the basis for D and trimming; V, J and clone size are from that table. The sample has under 300,000 clones; approximately 84% are singletons. The TCR originated in a human donor with COVID-19, enrolled during active disease. The donor label of this sample is uncertain. The material sequenced was peripheral blood.

CDR3 in DNA: TGTGCCAGTAGTTCAACCGGGACTAGCGGGAGGAGTGAGCAGTTCTTC. This codes for CASSSTGTSGRSEQFF. This chain uses TRBV19 with TRBJ2-1; 15 positions match TRBD2. This CDR3 has 16 residues. The ends lost 5 bases at V and 9 bases at J; junction bases unmatched: 8. The germline CDR1 and CDR2 sequences are LNHDA and SQIVND (reference sequence).